This T cell receptor (beta chain) was profiled in a study of beta chain features in type 1 diabetes. The isolated RNA, all of it, was reverse transcribed, so expressed TCRB transcripts were what got sequenced. The protocol was immunoSEQ multiplex PCR, while the TCRdb copy is restricted to in-frame clones and leaves out a portion. The table lists hundreds of thousands of clones, 15% of them singletons. The study's findings and limits: For Type 1 diabetes patients, all four CD4+ subsets carried TCRB CDR3s that were moderately but significantly shorter.

The CDR3 has 15 amino acids. V shed 5 bases and J 0 bases; nucleotides not matched to a gene: 3. Germline loops: CDR1 SQVTM, CDR2 ANQGSEA. This clone was counted a few times. Its specificity is not known. The rearrangement links TRBV29-1 to TRBJ2-3, with 12 nucleotides matching TRBD2. This TCR was recovered from a man younger than 35 with type 1 diabetes. Sequencing was performed on naive CD4+ T cells from blood. The DNA of the CDR3 is TGCAGCGTTCGGACTAGCGGGAAGAGCACAGATACGCAGTATTTT. This encodes CSVRTSGKSTDTQYF.